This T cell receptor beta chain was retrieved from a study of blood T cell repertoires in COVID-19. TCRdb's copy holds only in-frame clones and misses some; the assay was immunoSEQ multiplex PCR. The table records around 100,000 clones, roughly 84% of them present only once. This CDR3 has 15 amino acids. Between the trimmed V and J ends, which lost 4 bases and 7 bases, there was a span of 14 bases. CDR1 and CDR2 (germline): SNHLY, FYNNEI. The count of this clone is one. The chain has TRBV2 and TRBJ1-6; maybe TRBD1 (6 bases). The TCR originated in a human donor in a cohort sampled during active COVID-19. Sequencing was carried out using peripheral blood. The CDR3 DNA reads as TGTGCCAGCAGTGTCGGCGGACAGTACAATTCACCCCTCCACTTT. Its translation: CASSVGGQYNSPLHF.